The TCR beta chain under discussion was sequenced for a study of T cells after yellow fever vaccination. TCRdb reprocessed the 5' RACE reads with MiXCR, giving one entry per CDR3 protein. The sample comprises some 300,000 distinct CDR3 sequences, 8.7% of which are singletons, and 3% to 4% rests with the top ten. Many counts were recorded for this clonotype. Germline CDR1 reads SGHRS; CDR2 reads YFSETQ. The V gene lost 4 bases and the J gene lost 5 bases, with 15 bases spanning the gap. CDR3 size: 14 residues. This specimen consisted of CD4+ T cells sorted from PBMCs, obtained 5 days after the yellow fever booster vaccination. The receptor comes from a man between 18 and 35 years old who received the YFV17D yellow fever vaccine. The gene calls are TRBV5-1 and TRBJ2-5; D remains ambiguous. CDR3 nucleotides: TGCGCCAGCAGCAATGGGCCCGGCGCCGAGACCCAGTACTTC. It yields the protein CASSNGPGAETQYF.